This TCR beta chain comes out of a study of molecular identifiers for immune sequencing clone quantification. Broader study findings: Barcode sharing among identical TCR molecules could make large clones appear smaller. In a background of 900,000 to 1,000,000 naive cells, spiked Jurkat TCR RNA from one cell was reportedly detectable.

TCRdb analysed the PCR reads with MiXCR anew, one entry per CDR3 protein. The profile shows under 600,000 distinct CDR3 sequences, roughly 25% of them singletons. Note on this clonotype: Antigen unknown. A much larger clone differs from this one at a single base, so this may be a read error.

Material: naive CD8+ T cells from blood, with Jurkat cell RNA spiked in. Subset reported: FACS-sorted CD8+CD4-CCR7+CD45RA+ naive T cells. The sequence derives from a human donor in good health. Some libraries in this study had Jurkat cell RNA spiked in.

CDR3 sequence (DNA): TGTGCCAGCAGCTTAATTTCGCTAGCGGATACAGATACGCAGTATTTT. It encodes CASSLISLADTDTQYF. The chain uses TRBV13 and TRBJ2-3, with 7 positions matching TRBD2. In germline, CDR1 is PRHDT, CDR2 FYEKMQ (reference sequence). The J segment lost 3 bases and the V segment lost 2 bases, leaving 8 bases of the junction unmatched. There are 16 residues in the CDR3.